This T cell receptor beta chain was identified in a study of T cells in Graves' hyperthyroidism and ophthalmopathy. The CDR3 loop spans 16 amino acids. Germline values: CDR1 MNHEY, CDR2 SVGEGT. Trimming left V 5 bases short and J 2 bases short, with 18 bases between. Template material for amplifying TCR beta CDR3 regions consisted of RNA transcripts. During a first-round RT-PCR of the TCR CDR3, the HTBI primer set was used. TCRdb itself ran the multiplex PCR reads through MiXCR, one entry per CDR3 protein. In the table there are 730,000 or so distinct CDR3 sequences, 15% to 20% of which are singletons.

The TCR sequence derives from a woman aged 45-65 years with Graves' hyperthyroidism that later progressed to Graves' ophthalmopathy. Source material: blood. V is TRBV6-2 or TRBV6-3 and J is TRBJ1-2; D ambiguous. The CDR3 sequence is CASSITLRARNYGYTF. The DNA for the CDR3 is TGTGCCAGCAGTATTACCTTGAGGGCAAGGAACTATGGCTACACCTTC.